Following are 29 T cell receptor beta chains from one sample sequenced in a study of blood T cell repertoires in COVID-19. The protocol was immunoSEQ multiplex PCR, while the TCRdb copy is restricted to in-frame clones and leaves out a portion. This sample has 200,000 to 250,000 clones, with about nine tenths found just once. The specimen was PBMCs or T cells enriched from blood (not recorded which). The receptors derive from a woman in her 40s with acute COVID-19.

The chain joins TRBV5-1 to TRBJ1-2; no clear D. The CDR3 totals 13 residues. Germline V gives CDR1 SGHRS, CDR2 YFSETQ. Trimming stripped 0 bases from V and 6 bases from J, with 9 bases between. CDR3 sequence reads: CASSLAPGDGYTF. The CDR3, as DNA: TGCGCCAGCAGCTTGGCCCCAGGTGATGGCTACACCTTC.

V usage is TRBV5-1 and J usage is TRBJ1-2; 10 positions match TRBD1. Per the germline V gene, CDR1 is SGHRS and CDR2 is YFSETQ. V was pared by 4 bases and J by 4 bases, with 7 bases of the junction left unmatched. This CDR3 is built from 15 residues. CDR3 bases: TGCGCCAGCAGCCCCGGACAGGGGGGGATCTATGGCTACACCTTC. Protein: CASSPGQGGIYGYTF.

The chain has TRBV9 and TRBJ2-3, with 7 bases lining up with TRBD2. With V trimmed by 4 bases and J by 3 bases, 11 bases remained unmatched. The CDR3 runs 16 residues. CDR1 is SGDLS, CDR2 YYNGEE, per germline. The CDR3 DNA follows: TGTGCCAGCAGCCCAAGCGCGGGGGTATCGACAGATACGCAGTATTTT. Its translation: CASSPSAGVSTDTQYF.

CDR3 region: CASSPGAGPNYGYTF. CDR3 in DNA: TGTGCCAGCAGTCCGGGAGCAGGCCCGAACTATGGCTACACCTTC. The V call is TRBV2, the J call TRBJ1-2; the D is unclear. In germline, CDR1 is SNHLY, CDR2 FYNNEI. V was cut by 5 bases and J by 2 bases, with 15 bases left in between. The CDR3 length is 15 residues.

This clone was found once. The chain carries TRBV29-1 and TRBJ2-1, with 9 bases identical to TRBD2. V trimming: 5 bases; J trimming: 2 bases; junction bases outside the gene matches: 1. This CDR3 is 13 amino acids long. From germline, CDR1 is SQVTM and CDR2 ANQGSEA. CDR3 nucleotides: TGCAGCGTTCTAGCGGGAACCTACAATGAGCAGTTCTTC. Its translation: CSVLAGTYNEQFF.

The table lists this clone with a count of one. The chain combines TRBV5-1 with TRBJ2-7; 9 bases agree with TRBD1. This CDR3 comprises 15 residues. Germline values: CDR1 SGHRS, CDR2 YFSETQ. The J segment lost 3 bases and the V segment lost 5 bases, leaving 9 bases of the junction unmatched. The CDR3 region is CASSLTGTGNYEQYV. The CDR3 DNA follows: TGCGCCAGCAGTCTGACCGGGACAGGGAACTACGAGCAGTACGTC.

In DNA, the CDR3 is TGTGCCTGGAGTGTACCAGGGGGCCCCAAGGGTGAGACCCAGTACTTC. Protein: CAWSVPGGPKGETQYF. The chain has TRBV30 and TRBJ2-5, with 8 bases lining up with TRBD1. The CDR3 is 16 residues long. Germline V gene lookup returns CDR1 GTSNPN and CDR2 SVGIG (reference sequence). J was trimmed by 5 bases and V by 0 bases; bases with no gene match: 11.

This clone was seen just once. V usage is TRBV24-1 and J usage is TRBJ2-1; TRBD2 might be the D (6 bases). The germline gives CDR1 KGHDR, CDR2 SFDVKD. CDR3 length: 17 residues. Trimming shortened V by 4 bases and J by 4 bases, and 19 bases separated the two germline ends. CDR3 sequence: CATSDSRGGASYNEQFF. For the CDR3, the DNA is TGTGCCACCAGTGACTCTAGGGGCGGGGCTAGTTACAATGAGCAGTTCTTC.

CDR3 in amino acids: CASSTLTGSDTEAFF. CDR3 bases: TGTGCCAGCAGCACACTCACAGGGTCCGACACTGAAGCTTTCTTT. The J gene is TRBJ1-1, the V gene TRBV9; D might be TRBD1 (6 bases). The V and J ends lost 4 bases and 3 bases respectively, with 16 bases between them. The germline gives CDR1 SGDLS, CDR2 YYNGEE. There are 15 residues in the CDR3.

The chain has TRBV19 and TRBJ1-1, with D tentatively TRBD1 (5 bases). The CDR3 has 15 residues. Germline V gene data show CDR1 as LNHDA and CDR2 as SQIVND (reference sequence). Trimming removed 7 bases at V and 0 bases at J, with 15 bases between. This chain's CDR3 is CASKFAGGMNTEAFF. Written as DNA, the CDR3 is TGTGCCAGTAAATTTGCGGGGGGTATGAACACTGAAGCTTTCTTT.

The V and J genes are TRBV5-5 and TRBJ2-1; a weak D match, TRBD1 (6 bases). Germline loops: CDR1 SGHKS, CDR2 YYEKEE (reference sequence). V was pared by 3 bases and J by 7 bases, with 20 bases between. This CDR3 is built from 16 residues. The chain's CDR3 is CASSYGIQGSKNEQFF. The CDR3 bases are TGTGCCAGCAGCTACGGAATACAGGGATCGAAAAATGAGCAGTTCTTC.

This clone came up a few times. This chain connects TRBV14 to TRBJ1-3; D is possibly TRBD1 (5 bases). The CDR3 is made up of 16 amino acids. Germline values: CDR1 SGHDN, CDR2 FVKESK. The germline V and J ends were trimmed by 3 bases and 0 bases, with 12 bases remaining between them. CDR3 sequence reads: CASSHRQRPSGNTIYF. The DNA for the CDR3 is TGTGCCAGCAGCCACCGACAGAGGCCCTCTGGAAACACCATATATTTT.

The V gene is TRBV6-6, the J gene TRBJ2-3; 7 bases match TRBD1. Unmatched junction bases numbered 2, after V lost 5 bases and J lost 0 bases. Germline V gene data show CDR1 as MNHNY and CDR2 as SVGAGI (reference sequence). The CDR3 spans 14 residues. This chain's CDR3 is CASSQGQSTDTQYF. In nucleotides, the CDR3 is TGTGCCAGCAGTCAGGGACAGAGCACAGATACGCAGTATTTT.

CDR3 bases: TGTGCCAGCAGCTTTCGGGACACCTCACCCCTCCACTTT. Protein sequence: CASSFRDTSPLHF. This sequence joins TRBV7-9 and TRBJ1-6, with D possibly matching TRBD1 (6 bases). Looked up from germline, CDR1 is SEHNR and CDR2 is FQNEAQ (reference sequence). Trimming removed 3 bases at V and 10 bases at J, with 10 bases between. The CDR3 has 13 amino acids.

The chain carries TRBV27 and TRBJ1-2; 10 bases agree with TRBD1. V dropped 5 bases and J dropped 4; count of bases not matched to a gene: 7. The CDR3 extends over 15 amino acids. From germline, CDR1 is MNHEY and CDR2 SMNVEV (reference sequence). CDR3 sequence: CASSGVGTGAYGYTF. Here the CDR3 DNA reads TGTGCCAGCAGTGGAGTCGGGACAGGGGCCTATGGCTACACCTTC.

The genes are TRBV27 and TRBJ1-1; 10 bases map to TRBD1. CDR1 is MNHEY and CDR2 is SMNVEV in the germline V gene (reference sequence). The V segment lost 6 bases and the J segment 4 bases; nucleotides outside the gene matches: 5. This CDR3 contains 14 residues. The CDR3 DNA is TGTGCCAGCAGCCGAGGGACAGGGGCCACTGAAGCTTTCTTT. This sequence encodes CASSRGTGATEAFF.

This chain uses TRBV2 with TRBJ2-7; the match to TRBD1 covers 11 bases. Germline CDR1 and CDR2: SNHLY and FYNNEI. The CDR3 is 17 amino acids. J lost 7 bases, V lost 6 bases, and 17 bases had no gene match. The CDR3 is CASSPWGQGVLSSEQYF. DNA for the CDR3: TGTGCCAGCAGCCCCTGGGGACAGGGGGTGCTGTCGTCTGAGCAGTACTTC.

The V and J genes are TRBV11-2 and TRBJ1-1, with 7 bases that match TRBD1. CDR3 length: 14 residues. Losses at the gene ends were 3 bases for V and 7 bases for J; bases not matched to a gene: 8. Germline lookup yields CDR1 SGHAT and CDR2 FQNNGV. CDR3 bases: TGTGCCAGCAGCTTCACCGGGACAGAAGGTGAAGCTTTCTTT. Protein sequence: CASSFTGTEGEAFF.

This clone was seen once. This sequence joins TRBV5-5 and TRBJ1-1; 7 positions match TRBD1. CDR1 is SGHKS and CDR2 is YYEKEE in the germline V gene (reference sequence). The CDR3 has 15 residues. The V gene end was trimmed by 4 bases and the J gene end by 1 base; junction bases not matched to a gene: 7. DNA of the CDR3: TGTGCCAGCAGCCGGACAGGAGCCACGAACACTGAAGCTTTCTTT. Protein sequence: CASSRTGATNTEAFF. Full variable domain (remainder filled in from reference TRBV5-5 and TRBJ1-1): DAGVTQSPTHLIKTRGQQVTLRCSPISGHKSVSWYQQVLGQGPQFIFQYYEKEERGRGNFPDRFSARQFPNYSSELNVNALLLGDSALYLCASSRTGATNTEAFFGQGTRLTVV.

This clone was detected once. V is TRBV5-3 and J is TRBJ1-5; 7 bases line up with TRBD1. TRBV5-3 is an ORF; its function is uncertain. The junction had 9 bases not matched to a gene; V was cut back by 3 bases and J by 3 bases. The CDR3 is made up of 16 amino acids. The CDR3, as DNA: TGTGCCAGAAGCTCCTCTGACAGGGTCAACAATCAGCCCCAGCATTTT. It codes for CARSSSDRVNNQPQHF.

This clone appeared once. This chain links TRBV4-1 with TRBJ1-4, with a weak D call TRBD1 (5 bases). The V end was cut by 0 bases, the J end by 10 bases, with 15 bases between. The CDR3 contains 15 residues. Germline V gene lookup returns CDR1 MGHRA and CDR2 YSYEKL. The CDR3 loop is CASSQDVGREGKLFF. DNA for the CDR3: TGCGCCAGCAGCCAAGATGTGGGACGGGAGGGAAAACTGTTTTTT.

The chain has TRBV19 and TRBJ2-2; possible D gene TRBD1, 6 bases. CDR3 length equals 18 residues. With 4 bases removed from V and 0 bases from J, the gap between germline ends came to 18 bases. Germline assignment: CDR1 LNHDA and CDR2 SQIVND (reference sequence). The CDR3 nucleotides are TGTGCCAGTAGTACCAGGGGCTTTGGTAGGGCGAACACCGGGGAGCTGTTTTTT. Translating gives CASSTRGFGRANTGELFF.

This chain links TRBV7-9 with TRBJ1-3; TRBD1 might be the D (5 bases). Trimming removed 3 bases at V and 4 bases at J, with 10 bases between. Germline lookup yields CDR1 SEHNR and CDR2 FQNEAQ (reference sequence). CDR3 length equals 14 residues. CDR3 sequence reads: CASSLSQGGNTIYF. As DNA, the CDR3 is TGTGCCAGCAGCTTGAGTCAGGGAGGAAACACCATATATTTT. Combining the CDR3 with reference TRBV7-9 and TRBJ1-3 gives the whole variable domain DTGVSQNPRHKITKRGQNVTFRCDPISEHNRLYWYRQTLGQGPEFLTYFQNEAQLEKSRLLSDRFSAERPKGSFSTLEIQRTEQGDSAMYLCASSLSQGGNTIYFGEGSWLTVV.

The chain combines TRBV7-2 with TRBJ1-5; D gene ambiguous. The CDR3 has 15 amino acids. Trimming removed 1 base at V and 4 bases at J, with 11 bases between. The germline V gene encodes CDR1 SGHTA and CDR2 FQGNSA. In nucleotides, the CDR3 is TGTGCCAGCAGCTTAGGGGTTTACGGGAATCAGCCCCAGCATTTT. Its protein product is CASSLGVYGNQPQHF.

This clone was counted once. The chain has TRBV19 and TRBJ2-2, with 11 bases aligning to TRBD2. Germline CDR1 and CDR2: LNHDA and SQIVND (reference sequence). The CDR3 is 16 residues long. Unmatched junction bases numbered 8, after V lost 5 bases and J lost 6 bases. CDR3 sequence: CASSSSGGLVSGELFF. In nucleotides, the CDR3 is TGTGCCAGTAGTTCTAGCGGGGGGTTGGTATCCGGGGAGCTGTTTTTT.

The chain links TRBV11-3 to TRBJ2-1; 7 nucleotides align to TRBD1. Per the germline V gene, CDR1 is SGHNT and CDR2 is YENEEA. V lost 4 bases, J lost 8 bases, and 5 bases stayed unmatched. The CDR3 consists of 13 residues. The CDR3 here is CASSSGQSHEQFF. CDR3 DNA sequence: TGTGCCAGCAGCTCGGGACAGTCCCATGAGCAGTTCTTC. The entire variable domain, with the rest obtained from reference TRBV11-3 and TRBJ2-1, is as follows: EAGVVQSPRYKIIEKKQPVAFWCNPISGHNTLYWYLQNLGQGPELLIRYENEEAVDDSQLPKDRFSAERLKGVDSTLKIQPAELGDSAVYLCASSSGQSHEQFFGPGTRLTVL.

The V gene is TRBV2, the J gene TRBJ1-2; possibly TRBD1 for D (6 bases). Germline lookup yields CDR1 SNHLY and CDR2 FYNNEI. Trimming stripped 9 bases from V and 4 bases from J, with 18 bases between. This CDR3 has 14 residues. The DNA for the CDR3 is TGTGCCAGTGAAGGACAGAATCTTTTCTATGGCTACACCTTC. Amino acid sequence: CASEGQNLFYGYTF. Together with reference TRBV2 and TRBJ1-2, the CDR3 gives the full variable domain: EPEVTQTPSHQVTQMGQEVILRCVPISNHLYFYWYRQILGQKVEFLVSFYNNEISEKSEIFDDQFSVERPDGSNFTLKIRSTKLEDSAMYFCASEGQNLFYGYTFGSGTRLTVV.

The V gene is TRBV10-3, the J gene TRBJ2-5, with TRBD2 identical over 8 bases. Per the germline V gene, CDR1 is ENHRY and CDR2 is SYGVKD. The CDR3 totals 15 residues. The V and J ends lost 5 bases and 0 bases, in that order; junction bases with no gene match: 5. CDR3 amino acids: CAISSGTSNQETQYF. CDR3 nucleotides: TGTGCCATCAGTTCCGGGACTAGTAACCAAGAGACCCAGTACTTC.

V and J are TRBV3-1 (or the pseudogene TRBV3-2) and TRBJ2-7; tentatively, D is TRBD2 (5 bases). Germline V gene data show CDR1 as LGHDT and CDR2 as YNNKEL (reference sequence). There are 12 residues in the CDR3. Between the trimmed V and J ends, which lost 1 base and 7 bases, there was a span of 8 bases. The CDR3: CASSQGRREQYF. The DNA for the CDR3 is TGTGCCAGCAGCCAAGGGAGGAGAGAGCAGTACTTC.